This is a list of T cell receptor beta chains from one sample in a study of T-cell reconstitution after alpha-beta-depleted transplantation in children. A single record per CDR3 protein comes from TCRdb applying MiXCR to the PCR reads. The sample records 550,000 to 600,000 distinct CDR3 sequences, 23% being singletons. Sequences were derived from PBMCs, mostly from graft donor cells, sampled 360 days after TCRalphabeta/CD19-depleted stem cell transplant. These receptor sequences come from a boy younger than two who had a stem cell transplant for acute myeloid leukemia, so the T cells may come from the graft donor. CDR3s include the opening cysteine and the closing phenylalanine or tryptophan. The D gene is left open where the match is weak. Rows may omit the clone size; those that give it use once, few, many or a size class.

clone_size: -
d_call: -
cdr3_length: 15
j_call: TRBJ1-2
v_call: TRBV5-1
cdr3_nt: TGCGCCAGCAGCTTGTCGCCGGACGAACTCTATGGCTACACCTTC
cdr3_aa: CASSLSPDELYGYTF

clone_size: many
d_call: -
cdr3_length: 10
j_call: TRBJ1-4
v_call: TRBV20-1
cdr3_nt: TGCAGTGCTCTAGGGGGGCAACTGTTTTTT
cdr3_aa: CSALGGQLFF

clone_size: many
d_call: TRBD1
cdr3_length: 15
j_call: TRBJ2-1
v_call: TRBV7-9
cdr3_nt: TGTGCCAGCAGCTTAGAGACAGGGTCCTACAATGAGCAGTTCTTC
cdr3_aa: CASSLETGSYNEQFF

clone_size: -
d_call: -
cdr3_length: 17
j_call: TRBJ2-2
v_call: TRBV20-1
cdr3_nt: TGCAGTGCTAGAGGCCAGGGGCCGGCCGTAAACACCGGGGAGCTGTTTTTT
cdr3_aa: CSARGQGPAVNTGELFF

clone_size: few
d_call: TRBD1
cdr3_length: 16
j_call: TRBJ1-1
v_call: TRBV9
cdr3_nt: TGTGCCAGCAGCGCACGGGACAGCCACATGAACACTGAAGCTTTCTTT
cdr3_aa: CASSARDSHMNTEAFF

clone_size: -
d_call: -
cdr3_length: 15
j_call: TRBJ2-3
v_call: TRBV6-5
cdr3_nt: TGTGCCAGCCTCGAAGGACGGGGCAGCACAGATACGCAGTATTTT
cdr3_aa: CASLEGRGSTDTQYF

clone_size: few
d_call: TRBD2
cdr3_length: 15
j_call: TRBJ2-1
v_call: TRBV6-1
cdr3_nt: TGTGCCAGCAGGATCAGACTAGCGCCTAACAATGAGCAGTTCTTC
cdr3_aa: CASRIRLAPNNEQFF

clone_size: few
d_call: -
cdr3_length: 14
j_call: TRBJ2-7
v_call: TRBV6-1
cdr3_nt: TGTGCCAGCAGTCCTACAGGGATGTCCAGCGAGCAGTACTTC
cdr3_aa: CASSPTGMSSEQYF

clone_size: -
d_call: TRBD2
cdr3_length: 15
j_call: TRBJ2-3
v_call: TRBV6-1
cdr3_nt: TGTGCCAGCAGCCGTCTAGCGGGGTATGGAGATACGCAGTATTTT
cdr3_aa: CASSRLAGYGDTQYF

clone_size: -
d_call: -
cdr3_length: 16
j_call: TRBJ2-3
v_call: TRBV5-1
cdr3_nt: TGCGCCAGCAGCTTAAGTCAGACAGGACACACAGATACGCAGTATTTT
cdr3_aa: CASSLSQTGHTDTQYF

clone_size: -
d_call: TRBD2
cdr3_length: 12
j_call: TRBJ2-5
v_call: TRBV20-1
cdr3_nt: TGCAGTGCTCGTCGCGGGGGGGATACCCAGTACTTC
cdr3_aa: CSARRGGDTQYF

clone_size: -
d_call: -
cdr3_length: 15
j_call: TRBJ2-2
v_call: TRBV12-3/TRBV12-4
cdr3_nt: TGTGCCAGCAGTTTAGGCAGGGTACGAACCGGGGAGCTGTTTTTT
cdr3_aa: CASSLGRVRTGELFF

clone_size: -
d_call: -
cdr3_length: 15
j_call: TRBJ2-7
v_call: TRBV7-9
cdr3_nt: TGTGCCAGCAGCCCGATCGGGGGGCAGGGGAGGGAGCAGTACTTC
cdr3_aa: CASSPIGGQGREQYF

clone_size: -
d_call: -
cdr3_length: 15
j_call: TRBJ2-1
v_call: TRBV12-3/TRBV12-4
cdr3_nt: TGTGCCAGCAGTTTAGGGGCCGCCAAAGGGAATGAGCAGTTCTTC
cdr3_aa: CASSLGAAKGNEQFF

clone_size: -
d_call: TRBD1
cdr3_length: 14
j_call: TRBJ2-2
v_call: TRBV29-1
cdr3_nt: TGCAGCGTACGGGACAGACTTAACACCGGGGAGCTGTTTTTT
cdr3_aa: CSVRDRLNTGELFF

clone_size: few
d_call: TRBD1
cdr3_length: 15
j_call: TRBJ1-5
v_call: TRBV19
cdr3_nt: TGTGCCAGTAGTAATCTCGACAGGGGACGCCAGCCCCAGCATTTT
cdr3_aa: CASSNLDRGRQPQHF

clone_size: many
d_call: TRBD1
cdr3_length: 15
j_call: TRBJ2-1
v_call: TRBV5-1
cdr3_nt: TGCGCCAGCAGCTTGGGACAGGGAATTTTCGATGAGCAGTTCTTC
cdr3_aa: CASSLGQGIFDEQFF

clone_size: -
d_call: TRBD2
cdr3_length: 18
j_call: TRBJ2-1
v_call: TRBV11-2
cdr3_nt: TGTGCCAGCTCCTGGACTAGCGGGGGCCTATGGGATGGCAATGAGCAGTTCTTC
cdr3_aa: CASSWTSGGLWDGNEQFF

clone_size: -
d_call: TRBD1
cdr3_length: 15
j_call: TRBJ2-5
v_call: TRBV5-5
cdr3_nt: TGTGCCAGCAGCTTGGAAAGGGACAGGGGAGAGACCCAGTACTTC
cdr3_aa: CASSLERDRGETQYF

clone_size: many
d_call: -
cdr3_length: 14
j_call: TRBJ2-2
v_call: TRBV12-3/TRBV12-4
cdr3_nt: TGTGCCAGCAGCCGCGGGACGCTCACCGGGGAGCTGTTTTTT
cdr3_aa: CASSRGTLTGELFF

clone_size: -
d_call: -
cdr3_length: 14
j_call: TRBJ2-3
v_call: TRBV11-2
cdr3_nt: TGTGCCAGCAGCTTACCTCCCCAGCCAGATACGCAGTATTTT
cdr3_aa: CASSLPPQPDTQYF

clone_size: many
d_call: -
cdr3_length: 14
j_call: TRBJ1-2
v_call: TRBV28
cdr3_nt: TGTGCCAGCACCCAACAGGACCCCGAATATGGCTACACCTTC
cdr3_aa: CASTQQDPEYGYTF

clone_size: few
d_call: -
cdr3_length: 16
j_call: TRBJ1-3
v_call: TRBV5-6
cdr3_nt: TGTGCCAGCAGCTTTCCGGGACTCGGGACTGGAAACACCATATATTTT
cdr3_aa: CASSFPGLGTGNTIYF

clone_size: many
d_call: TRBD2
cdr3_length: 17
j_call: TRBJ2-1
v_call: TRBV5-1
cdr3_nt: TGCGCCAGCAGCTTGATAATAGCGGGGGGGCGAGTCAATGAGCAGTTCTTC
cdr3_aa: CASSLIIAGGRVNEQFF

clone_size: -
d_call: -
cdr3_length: 14
j_call: TRBJ2-1
v_call: TRBV21-1
cdr3_nt: TGTGCCAGCAGCAAACATATCTCCTACAATGAGCAGTTCTTC
cdr3_aa: CASSKHISYNEQFF

clone_size: -
d_call: -
cdr3_length: 15
j_call: TRBJ2-7
v_call: TRBV6-1
cdr3_nt: TGTGCCAGCACTCCGGGAGGGGGCAGGCCCTACGAGCAGTACTTC
cdr3_aa: CASTPGGGRPYEQYF

clone_size: many
d_call: -
cdr3_length: 14
j_call: TRBJ2-1
v_call: TRBV12-3/TRBV12-4
cdr3_nt: TGTGCCAGCAGTCTAAACAGGGTAGGGGATGAGCAGTTCTTC
cdr3_aa: CASSLNRVGDEQFF

clone_size: -
d_call: TRBD2
cdr3_length: 18
j_call: TRBJ2-2
v_call: TRBV20-1
cdr3_nt: TGCAGTGCTAGACCGACTAGCGGGGAGCGCCCTAACACCGGGGAGCTGTTTTTT
cdr3_aa: CSARPTSGERPNTGELFF

clone_size: -
d_call: TRBD1
cdr3_length: 12
j_call: TRBJ2-5
v_call: TRBV20-1
cdr3_nt: TGCAGTGTTGGGACAGTCCAAGAGACCCAGTACTTC
cdr3_aa: CSVGTVQETQYF

clone_size: -
d_call: -
cdr3_length: 14
j_call: TRBJ1-1
v_call: TRBV10-3
cdr3_nt: TGTGCCATCAGTGAGACCGAGGGGCCGGCTGAAGCTTTCTTT
cdr3_aa: CAISETEGPAEAFF

clone_size: many
d_call: -
cdr3_length: 13
j_call: TRBJ2-2
v_call: TRBV20-1
cdr3_nt: TGCAGTGCTAGAGTGGCGGGGACCGGGGAGCTGTTTTTT
cdr3_aa: CSARVAGTGELFF

clone_size: many
d_call: TRBD2
cdr3_length: 18
j_call: TRBJ2-5
v_call: TRBV6-2/TRBV6-3
cdr3_nt: TGTGCCAGCAGTTACTTAAACATAGCGGGGGGCCTCCAAGAGACCCAGTACTTC
cdr3_aa: CASSYLNIAGGLQETQYF

clone_size: few
d_call: TRBD2
cdr3_length: 15
j_call: TRBJ2-1
v_call: TRBV6-5
cdr3_nt: TGTGCCAGCAGACAACTAGCGGGGGGACACAATGAGCAGTTCTTC
cdr3_aa: CASRQLAGGHNEQFF

clone_size: many
d_call: TRBD2
cdr3_length: 19
j_call: TRBJ2-5
v_call: TRBV20-1
cdr3_nt: TGCAGTGCTAGAGATCGGAGCGACTGGACTAGCGGGGGCCAAGAGACCCAGTACTTC
cdr3_aa: CSARDRSDWTSGGQETQYF

clone_size: few
d_call: TRBD2
cdr3_length: 14
j_call: TRBJ2-3
v_call: TRBV10-3
cdr3_nt: TGTGCCATCACTAGCGGGGGCTCCACAGATACGCAGTATTTT
cdr3_aa: CAITSGGSTDTQYF

clone_size: -
d_call: -
cdr3_length: 15
j_call: TRBJ2-2
v_call: TRBV20-1
cdr3_nt: TGCAGTGCCCGAAGTTGGGGGGGGCCGGACGGGGAGCTGTTTTTT
cdr3_aa: CSARSWGGPDGELFF

clone_size: -
d_call: -
cdr3_length: 13
j_call: TRBJ2-5
v_call: TRBV20-1
cdr3_nt: TGCAGTGCTAGATCGCCAACCCCCGAGACCCAGTACTTC
cdr3_aa: CSARSPTPETQYF

clone_size: -
d_call: TRBD1
cdr3_length: 12
j_call: TRBJ1-2
v_call: TRBV7-2
cdr3_nt: TGTGCCAGCAGCTCGACAGGGACTGGCTACACCTTC
cdr3_aa: CASSSTGTGYTF

clone_size: many
d_call: TRBD2
cdr3_length: 15
j_call: TRBJ2-5
v_call: TRBV6-2/TRBV6-3
cdr3_nt: TGTGCCAGCAGCCCCGGGACTACCTCCCAAGAGACCCAGTACTTC
cdr3_aa: CASSPGTTSQETQYF

clone_size: -
d_call: TRBD2
cdr3_length: 16
j_call: TRBJ2-5
v_call: TRBV20-1
cdr3_nt: TGCAGTGCGGTCCGTCTAGCGGGGTCTCCTCAAGAGACCCAGTACTTC
cdr3_aa: CSAVRLAGSPQETQYF

clone_size: few
d_call: -
cdr3_length: 14
j_call: TRBJ2-1
v_call: TRBV18
cdr3_nt: TGTGCCAGCTTGCAAGAACGCTCCTACAATGAGCAGTTCTTC
cdr3_aa: CASLQERSYNEQFF

clone_size: -
d_call: -
cdr3_length: 14
j_call: TRBJ1-1
v_call: TRBV7-2
cdr3_nt: TGTGCCAGCAGCTTGCGGGTCAAAGGCACTGAAGCTTTCTTT
cdr3_aa: CASSLRVKGTEAFF

clone_size: -
d_call: TRBD2
cdr3_length: 14
j_call: TRBJ2-3
v_call: TRBV7-3
cdr3_nt: TGTGCCAGCAGCTCGACGGGGGGAGCAGATACGCAGTATTTT
cdr3_aa: CASSSTGGADTQYF

clone_size: -
d_call: -
cdr3_length: 17
j_call: TRBJ1-5
v_call: TRBV20-1
cdr3_nt: TGCAGTGCTAGAGAGTTAGGACCGAGCTTTAGCAATCAGCCCCAGCATTTT
cdr3_aa: CSARELGPSFSNQPQHF

clone_size: -
d_call: TRBD1
cdr3_length: 13
j_call: TRBJ1-1
v_call: TRBV15
cdr3_nt: TGTGCCGCCAGCGCCGACAGGGTCCATGAAGCTTTCTTT
cdr3_aa: CAASADRVHEAFF

clone_size: few
d_call: -
cdr3_length: 14
j_call: TRBJ2-7
v_call: TRBV20-1
cdr3_nt: TGCAGTGCTAGAGGACAGGTATCTTCCTACGAGCAGTACTTC
cdr3_aa: CSARGQVSSYEQYF

clone_size: few
d_call: TRBD1
cdr3_length: 15
j_call: TRBJ1-5
v_call: TRBV19
cdr3_nt: TGTGCCAGTAGCTTACGTTACAGGGGAAATCAGCCCCAGCATTTT
cdr3_aa: CASSLRYRGNQPQHF